These 19 T cell receptor beta chains came from one sample sequenced in a study of T cells after posttransplantation cyclophosphamide. Sequencing used immunoSEQ multiplex PCR; TCRdb keeps in-frame clones, though not all of them. Singletons are absent from the sample, which has around 35,000 clones. Input material: PBMCs. The receptors were sampled from a girl between 10 and 17 years old in good health, CMV-negative, and a related stem cell transplant donor.

Ten or more counts support this clone. This sequence joins TRBV30 and TRBJ1-2; D is unresolved. The CDR3 runs 12 residues. V was cut by 3 bases and J by 4 bases, with 9 bases left in between. Germline CDR1 reads GTSNPN; CDR2 reads SVGIG (reference sequence). The CDR3: CAWSVATYGYTF. CDR3 sequence (DNA): TGTGCCTGGAGCGTAGCCACCTATGGCTACACCTTC.

This clone has at least ten counts. This sequence joins TRBV4-2 and TRBJ2-3; 8 nucleotides line up with TRBD1. The CDR3 extends over 22 amino acids. The V gene's germline CDR1 is LGHNA and CDR2 YNFKEQ. The trim removed 0 bases at V and 4 bases at J, leaving 24 bases unmatched. The CDR3 region is CASSQDSSASYARQGYSDTQYF. CDR3 nucleotides: TGTGCCAGCAGCCAAGATTCATCAGCCAGTTACGCTAGACAGGGGTATTCAGATACGCAGTATTTT.

A word on this clone: The junction shows a germline mismatch at one end, possibly a read error. The CDR3 DNA sequence: TGTGCCAGCAGTTACTCCGGGAAAAATCGGCCCCAGCATTTT. It translates to CASSYSGKNRPQHF. The rearrangement joins TRBV6-6 to TRBJ1-5; D not resolved. The germline gives CDR1 MNHNY, CDR2 SVGAGI (reference sequence). There are 14 residues in the CDR3.

This clone has ten or more counts. V is TRBV5-4 and J is TRBJ1-2; 10 bases are a match to TRBD1. The CDR3 spans 15 residues. With V trimmed by 7 bases and J by 2 bases, 8 bases remained unmatched. The germline gives CDR1 SGHNT, CDR2 YYREEE (reference sequence). CDR3 in amino acids: CASSWTGGSNYGYTF. The CDR3 nucleotides are TGTGCCAGCTCATGGACAGGGGGTTCAAACTATGGCTACACCTTC.

This clone was counted between two and nine times. As DNA, the CDR3 is TGTGCCAGCAGACGACAAGGTTCAGGGACTGAAGCTTTCTTT. It specifies CASRRQGSGTEAFF. V usage is TRBV6-5 and J usage is TRBJ1-1; possibly TRBD1 for D (5 bases). Germline CDR1 MNHEY, CDR2 SVGAGI. This CDR3 is 14 amino acids long. V gave up 6 bases and J gave up 5 bases, with 16 bases separating them.

The V gene is TRBV7-3, the J gene TRBJ1-2; D not certain. Trimming took 5 bases from V and 0 from J, leaving 7 bases between them. CDR3 length equals 13 residues. In germline, CDR1 is SGHTA, CDR2 FQGTGA. The CDR3 here is CASSPDSNYGYTF. The CDR3 nucleotides read TGTGCCAGCAGCCCTGACTCTAACTATGGCTACACCTTC.

This clone was picked up many times. The V and J genes are TRBV19 and TRBJ2-6; weak D call: TRBD1 (6 bases). CDR3 length: 16 amino acids. Germline V lookup: CDR1 LNHDA, CDR2 SQIVND (reference sequence). Trimming shortened V by 0 bases and J by 2 bases, and 8 bases separated the two germline ends. The CDR3: CASSIDQGTGANVLTF. In nucleotides, the CDR3 is TGTGCCAGTAGTATAGATCAGGGGACTGGGGCCAACGTCCTGACTTTC.

In this sample, this clone turned up many times. The chain recombines TRBV6-5 with TRBJ2-1; TRBD1 aligns across 8 bases. This CDR3 comprises 15 residues. Per germline, CDR1 MNHEY and CDR2 SVGAGI. Trimming took 4 bases from V and 3 from J; bases not matched to a gene: 5. CDR3 bases: TGTGCCAGCAGTTCCCCCGACAGGGGCTACAATGAGCAGTTCTTC. This translates into CASSSPDRGYNEQFF.

This clone was counted many times. CDR3: CATRLQTAPNTEAFF. The CDR3, as DNA: TGTGCCACCCGGCTCCAGACAGCTCCGAACACTGAAGCTTTCTTT. The rearrangement uses TRBV19 and TRBJ1-1, with D perhaps matching TRBD1 (5 bases). Trimming removed 10 bases at V and 1 base at J, with 19 bases between. The germline CDR1 and CDR2 sequences are LNHDA and SQIVND (reference sequence). CDR3 length: 15 residues.

J is TRBJ1-2 and V is TRBV7-9; 11 bases align to TRBD1. J was trimmed by 5 bases and V by 4 bases; bases with no gene match: 6. The CDR3 runs to 15 residues. The germline V gene encodes CDR1 SEHNR and CDR2 FQNEAQ (reference sequence). CDR3 coding DNA: TGTGCCAGCAGCTCCGGACAGGGGGCATATTATGGCTACACCTTC. Residues: CASSSGQGAYYGYTF.

This clone was found many times. This chain links TRBV4-1 with TRBJ1-5; D is unresolved. The CDR3 runs 13 residues. Germline-derived CDR1 and CDR2 are MGHRA and YSYEKL. V was shortened by 2 bases and J by 7 bases, with 9 bases between the two germline ends. The CDR3 sequence: CASSQSVSQPQHF. The DNA for the CDR3 is TGCGCCAGCAGCCAATCGGTTTCCCAGCCCCAGCATTTT.

This clone has at least ten counts. The rearrangement links TRBV28 to TRBJ1-4; maybe TRBD1 (5 bases). Trimming pared 5 bases from V and 14 bases from J, leaving 18 bases between. The CDR3 contains 13 residues. CDR1 is MDHEN, CDR2 SYDVKM, per germline. The CDR3 DNA reads TGTGCCAGCAGTACAACAGCGGGGAGGGGCCTGTTTTTT. It codes for CASSTTAGRGLFF.

There are many counts of this clone. The CDR3 region is CASSLSQNSYNEQFF. DNA of the CDR3: TGTGCCAGCAGCTTATCTCAGAACTCCTACAATGAGCAGTTCTTC. This sequence joins TRBV7-3 and TRBJ2-1, with D unclear. V was pared by 2 bases and J by 0 bases, with 8 bases between. Looked up from germline, CDR1 is SGHTA and CDR2 is FQGTGA. The CDR3 has 15 amino acids.

The rearrangement uses TRBV19 and TRBJ1-6; D gene ambiguous. V lost 7 bases and J 9 bases, leaving 10 bases between the germline ends. Per germline, CDR1 LNHDA and CDR2 SQIVND (reference sequence). The CDR3 covers 12 residues. The CDR3: CASNYGASPLHF. CDR3 in DNA: TGTGCCAGTAACTACGGAGCTTCACCCCTCCACTTT.

This clone was seen repeatedly, ten times or more. The chain combines TRBV6-4 with TRBJ1-2; 8 nucleotides match TRBD1. This CDR3 is 18 amino acids long. CDR1 is MRHNA and CDR2 is SNTAGT in the germline V gene. The ends lost 0 bases at V and 7 bases at J; junction bases unmatched: 16. CDR3 amino acids: CASSDSPGGTGDSSGYTF. Written as DNA, the CDR3 is TGTGCCAGCAGTGACTCCCCCGGCGGGACAGGTGATTCAAGTGGCTACACCTTC.

The DNA for the CDR3 is TGTGCCAGCAGCAGGGACAGACAAGAGACCCAGTACTTC. This gives the protein CASSRDRQETQYF. The V and J genes are TRBV5-4 and TRBJ2-5, with 7 positions matching TRBD1. V gave up 4 bases and J gave up 2 bases; unmatched junction bases: 2. The CDR3 spans 13 residues. Per germline, CDR1 SGHNT and CDR2 YYREEE (reference sequence). The entire variable domain, with the rest obtained from reference TRBV5-4 and TRBJ2-5, is as follows: ETGVTQSPTHLIKTRGQQVTLRCSSQSGHNTVSWYQQALGQGPQFIFQYYREEENGRGNFPPRFSGLQFPNYSSELNVNALELDDSALYLCASSRDRQETQYFGPGTRLLVL.

This clone was detected ten times or more. The chain joins TRBV20-1 to TRBJ1-1; perhaps TRBD1 as D (5 bases). The CDR3 contains 10 residues. Germline lookup yields CDR1 DFQATT and CDR2 SNEGSKA (reference sequence). V was shortened by 6 bases and J by 9 bases, with 11 bases between the two germline ends. This CDR3 reads CSAEGVKAFF. The DNA for the CDR3 is TGCAGTGCAGAAGGGGTTAAAGCTTTCTTT.

V is TRBV28 and J is TRBJ1-3; a weak D match, TRBD1 (5 bases). The CDR3 extends over 14 amino acids. The V gene's germline CDR1 is MDHEN and CDR2 SYDVKM. Trimming took off 8 bases at V and 0 bases at J, with 11 bases between the two ends. Here the CDR3 DNA reads TGTGCCAGCTCAGAGGGACTCTCTGGAAACACCATATATTTT. This gives the protein CASSEGLSGNTIYF.

The genes are TRBV19 and TRBJ1-5; D is perhaps TRBD1 (6 bases). V was pared by 4 bases and J by 1 base, with 14 bases between. This CDR3 has 16 residues. Germline CDR1 reads LNHDA; CDR2 reads SQIVND (reference sequence). CDR3 in amino acids: CASSNIFQGSNQPQHF. DNA for the CDR3: TGTGCCAGTAGTAATATCTTTCAGGGGAGCAATCAGCCCCAGCATTTT.